This is a list of T cell receptor beta chains from one sample in a study of shared clonotypes between healthy human individuals. Produced via immunoSEQ multiplex PCR; TCRdb's table is partial and in-frame only. In the table there are millions of clones, approximately 93% of which are singletons. The specimen was naive CD4+ T cells from PBMCs. The receptor set was obtained from a man between 18 and 29 years old in good health. Some clones in this sample may be carry-over from other donors' samples. CDR3s leave out the opening cysteine and the closing phenylalanine or tryptophan. The D gene is left open where the match is weak.

d_call,v_call,j_call,cdr3_aa
NA,TRBV10-3,TRBJ1-6,AISDQISRDSPLH
NA,TRBV7-2,TRBJ1-2,ASSLNPGQNYGYT
TRBD2,TRBV27,TRBJ2-1,ASSKAGGPSNEQF
NA,TRBV5-4,TRBJ2-2,ASSSPFEDTGELF
NA,TRBV5-1,TRBJ1-6,ASSLGAATNSPLH
TRBD2,TRBV30,TRBJ2-2,AWSGLAGVSGELF
NA,TRBV5-1,TRBJ2-7,ASRSGAREQY
NA,TRBV20-1,TRBJ2-1,SARRSNEQF
NA,TRBV20-1,TRBJ2-1,SATPDNEQF
NA,TRBV30,TRBJ2-3,AWSVRDTQY
TRBD1,TRBV23-1,TRBJ2-4,ASSHAGQGILGKNIQY
TRBD2,TRBV4-1,TRBJ2-5,ASSQRTAGGETQY
TRBD1,TRBV28,TRBJ1-2,ASSSMTGTYGYT
TRBD2,TRBV7-3,TRBJ2-1,ASSKGTKNEQF
NA,TRBV30,TRBJ2-4,AWIPGKAKNIQY
TRBD2,TRBV5-1,TRBJ2-1,ASSSGLLAGGSHNEQF
TRBD1,TRBV7-2,TRBJ1-1,ASSSRTGMNTEAF
TRBD1,TRBV5-1,TRBJ1-5,ASSREGTAGQPQH
TRBD2,TRBV29-1,TRBJ2-3,SVGLAGSTDTQY
NA,TRBV19,TRBJ1-5,ASKNTYPDTDNQPQH
NA,TRBV5-6,TRBJ1-1,ASSSSRQGNTEAF
TRBD1,TRBV18,TRBJ1-4,ASSWTGGGEKLF
TRBD1,TRBV6-1,TRBJ1-1,ASTRTGGFTEAF
TRBD1,TRBV6-1,TRBJ1-2,ASSSLTGDYGYT
NA,TRBV29-1,TRBJ2-7,SVAKSYEQY
NA,TRBV9,TRBJ2-7,ASSVDVGLRKQY
TRBD2,TRBV10-3,TRBJ2-3,AISESSGLAAVTDTQY
NA,TRBV7-2,TRBJ1-1,ASSTTGNTEAF
TRBD2,TRBV18,TRBJ2-1,ASSPPRASGSYEQF
NA,TRBV19,TRBJ2-1,ASSMDFRGGQF
TRBD2,TRBV9,TRBJ2-1,ASSAGLADYNEQF
NA,TRBV11-2,TRBJ2-7,ASSLVGQGFSYEQY
TRBD2,TRBV7-8,TRBJ2-1,ASSDRTSGYNEQF
NA,TRBV2,TRBJ2-1,ASRTDSAHEQF
TRBD2,TRBV29-1,TRBJ2-1,SVGGDASGSYNEQF
TRBD1,TRBV14,TRBJ2-7,ASSQVEGGAYEQY
NA,TRBV30,TRBJ2-5,AWKGQPRETQY
NA,TRBV5-6,TRBJ2-2,ASSPEQSTGELF
TRBD1,TRBV18,TRBJ1-1,ASSPLRDRVVGSTEAF
TRBD1,TRBV7-3,TRBJ1-2,ASSPQGGLPFGGYT
NA,TRBV6-5,TRBJ2-7,ASTSPDRGTYEQY
TRBD1,TRBV5-1,TRBJ2-2,ASSPDRVTTGELF
TRBD1,TRBV18,TRBJ1-5,ASSPTTGPDQPQH
NA,TRBV6-6,TRBJ1-3,ASSYPGAGNTIY
NA,TRBV13,TRBJ2-1,ASSLKLYGEQF
NA,TRBV9,TRBJ2-2,ASSVDIWTEPTGELF
NA,TRBV7-3,TRBJ2-2,ASSLGQMNTGELF
TRBD1,TRBV19,TRBJ2-1,ASTRGLSYNEQF
NA,TRBV5-4,TRBJ1-2,ASSLGSGRYYGYT
TRBD2,TRBV5-1,TRBJ2-1,ASTGGLVRTYNEQF
NA,TRBV5-1,TRBJ2-7,ASSLAGEIYEQY